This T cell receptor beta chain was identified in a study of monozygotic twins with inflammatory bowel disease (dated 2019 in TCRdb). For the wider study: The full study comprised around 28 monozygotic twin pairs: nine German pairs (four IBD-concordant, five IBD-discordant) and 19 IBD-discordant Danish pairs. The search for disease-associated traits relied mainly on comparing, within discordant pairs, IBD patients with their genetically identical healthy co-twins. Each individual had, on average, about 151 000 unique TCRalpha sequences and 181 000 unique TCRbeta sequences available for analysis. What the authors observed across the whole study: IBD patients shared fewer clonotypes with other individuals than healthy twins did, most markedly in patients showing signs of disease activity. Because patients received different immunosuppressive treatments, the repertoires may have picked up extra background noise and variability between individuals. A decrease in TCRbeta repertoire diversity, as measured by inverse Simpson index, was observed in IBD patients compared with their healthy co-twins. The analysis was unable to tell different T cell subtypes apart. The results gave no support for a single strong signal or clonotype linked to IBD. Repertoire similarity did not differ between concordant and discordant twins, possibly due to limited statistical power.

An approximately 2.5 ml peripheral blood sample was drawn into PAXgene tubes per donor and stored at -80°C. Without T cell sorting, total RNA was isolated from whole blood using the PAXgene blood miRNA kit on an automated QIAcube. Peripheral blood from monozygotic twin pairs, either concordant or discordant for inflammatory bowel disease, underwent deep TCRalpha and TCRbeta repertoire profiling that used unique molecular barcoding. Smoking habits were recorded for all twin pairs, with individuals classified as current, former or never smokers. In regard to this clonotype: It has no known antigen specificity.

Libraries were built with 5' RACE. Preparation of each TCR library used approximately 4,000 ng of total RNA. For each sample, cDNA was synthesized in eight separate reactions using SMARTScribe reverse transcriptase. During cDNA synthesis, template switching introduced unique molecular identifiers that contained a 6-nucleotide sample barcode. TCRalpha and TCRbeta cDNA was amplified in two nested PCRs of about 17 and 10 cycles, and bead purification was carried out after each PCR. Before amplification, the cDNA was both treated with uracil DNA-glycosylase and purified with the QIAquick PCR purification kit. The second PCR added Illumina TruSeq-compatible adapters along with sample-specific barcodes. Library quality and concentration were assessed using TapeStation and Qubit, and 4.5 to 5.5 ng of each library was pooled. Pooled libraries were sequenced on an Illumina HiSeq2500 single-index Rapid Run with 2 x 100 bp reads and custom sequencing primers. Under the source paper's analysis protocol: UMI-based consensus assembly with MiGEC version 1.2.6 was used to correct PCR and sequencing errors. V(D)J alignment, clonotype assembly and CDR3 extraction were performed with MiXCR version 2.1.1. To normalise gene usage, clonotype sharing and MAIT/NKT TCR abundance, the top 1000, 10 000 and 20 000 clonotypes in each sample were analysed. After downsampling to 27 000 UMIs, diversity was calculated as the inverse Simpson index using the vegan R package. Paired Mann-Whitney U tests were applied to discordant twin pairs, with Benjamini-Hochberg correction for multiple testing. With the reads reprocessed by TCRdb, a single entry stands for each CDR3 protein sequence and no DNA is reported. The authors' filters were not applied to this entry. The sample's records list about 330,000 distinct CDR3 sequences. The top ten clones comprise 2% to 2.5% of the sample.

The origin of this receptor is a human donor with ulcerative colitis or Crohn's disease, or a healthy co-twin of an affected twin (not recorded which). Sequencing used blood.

The CDR3 corresponds to CASSYGGNTEAFF. The sequence joins TRBV6-5 to TRBJ1-1. Via the germline V gene, CDR1 is MNHEY and CDR2 SVGAGI. The CDR3 starts with the cysteine, ends with the phenylalanine, and has 13 residues. DNA was not recorded.